Below, one T cell receptor (beta chain) is given with its context. Generated by immunoSEQ multiplex PCR, the TCRdb table keeps only in-frame clones and is missing some. The sample gives 45,000 to 65,000 clones, about nine tenths of which show up once; around 1% is in the top ten. The data are from a study of memory CD8 T cells in hepatitis C reinfection. Time point meaning: pre-reinfection, 55 to 20 weeks before reinfection detection. The sorted cells went straight to TCR sequencing with no prior in vitro expansion. V lost 6 bases and J lost 4; bases outside the gene matches: 9. The V gene's germline CDR1 is LNHDA and CDR2 SQIVND (reference sequence). The CDR3 runs to 15 residues.

The sequence came from a man aged 18 to 29 with hepatitis C virus infection. The chain is built from TRBV19 and TRBJ2-1; 7 nucleotides align to TRBD2. Sample: naive CD8+ T cells sorted from blood. CDR3 in amino acids: CASSLRRGVYNEQFF. CDR3 coding DNA: TGTGCCAGTAGCCTTCGTCGGGGGGTATACAATGAGCAGTTCTTC.